This T cell receptor (beta chain) was obtained from a study of T cell clusters in autoimmune cytopenias. Regarding the study as a whole: Active autoimmune hepatitis patients had almost three-fold fewer exclusive TRB clusters than healthy donors.

Remarks on this clonotype: Antigen unknown.

One tube held mixed TRB-A and TRB-B primer pools for touch-down PCR. TCRdb derives one entry per CDR3 protein from the multiplex PCR reads, leaving out DNA. This table holds several thousand distinct CDR3 sequences. TRB was amplified from approximately 250 ng of peripheral blood genomic DNA per sample. The CDR3 spans 19 residues. Germline V gene lookup returns CDR1 MNHEY and CDR2 SMNVEV (reference sequence). These sequences were also reported in another study, on T cell repertoires in aging, cancer and after chemotherapy. That source notes: Healthy donor repertoires were recorded over several months to years and showed clear clonal overlap.

Sequenced input: peripheral blood. This chain joins TRBV27 and TRBJ1-4. This clonotype was sampled from a human donor in good health. CDR3 amino acids: CASSANPGGVLLTNEKLFF.